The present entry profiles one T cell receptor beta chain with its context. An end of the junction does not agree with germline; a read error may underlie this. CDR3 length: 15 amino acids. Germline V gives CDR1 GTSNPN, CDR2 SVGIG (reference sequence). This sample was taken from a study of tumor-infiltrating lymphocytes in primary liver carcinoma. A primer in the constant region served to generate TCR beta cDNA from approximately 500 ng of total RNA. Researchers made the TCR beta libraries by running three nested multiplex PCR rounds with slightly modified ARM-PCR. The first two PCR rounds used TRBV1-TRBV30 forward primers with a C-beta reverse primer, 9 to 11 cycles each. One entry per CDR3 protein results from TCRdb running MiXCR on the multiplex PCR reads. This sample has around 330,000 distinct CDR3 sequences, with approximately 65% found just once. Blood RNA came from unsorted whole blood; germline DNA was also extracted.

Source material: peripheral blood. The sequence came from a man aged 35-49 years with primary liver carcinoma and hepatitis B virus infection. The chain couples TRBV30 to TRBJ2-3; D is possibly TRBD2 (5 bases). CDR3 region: CAWSAQLASTDMQYF. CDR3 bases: TGTGCCTGGAGTGCCCAACTGGCTAGCACAGATATGCAGTATTTT.